Presented here are 7 T cell receptor beta chains from one specimen sequenced in a study of blood T cell repertoires in COVID-19. TCRdb's copy holds only in-frame clones and misses some; the assay was immunoSEQ multiplex PCR. The data hold some 45,000 clones, with about 87% observed a single time. The specimen was peripheral blood. These receptors originate from a human donor with active COVID-19. The donor label of this sample is uncertain.

J is TRBJ2-7 and V is TRBV19; TRBD2 aligns across 7 bases. The CDR3 length is 15 residues. Trimming cost V 8 bases and J 3 bases; bases outside gene matches: 13. From germline, CDR1 is LNHDA and CDR2 SQIVND (reference sequence). The CDR3 region has the DNA TGTGCCAGTTCGGTCAAGGTGGGAGGGAACTACGAGCAGTACTTC. Translation: CASSVKVGGNYEQYF.

This clone was seen only a few times. The V call is TRBV28, the J call TRBJ2-3; 11 nucleotides line up with TRBD1. The V and J ends lost 9 bases and 6 bases, in that order; junction bases with no gene match: 8. This CDR3 is 14 amino acids long. Germline CDR1 reads MDHEN; CDR2 reads SYDVKM. DNA of the CDR3: TGTGCCAGTAAGGACAGGGGGCTAGTTGATACGCAGTATTTT. Protein: CASKDRGLVDTQYF.

This sequence joins TRBV19 and TRBJ2-5; D unclear. This CDR3 contains 14 residues. Per germline, CDR1 LNHDA and CDR2 SQIVND (reference sequence). V lost 3 bases and J 4 bases, leaving 12 bases between the germline ends. The CDR3 bases are TGTGCCAGTAGTATGGCACAGTTCATAGAGACCCAGTACTTC. This translates into CASSMAQFIETQYF.

The chain links TRBV7-2 to TRBJ2-7, with unresolved D. Germline CDR1 SGHTA, CDR2 FQGNSA. This CDR3 region has 11 residues. Trimming stripped 4 bases from V and 2 bases from J, with 3 bases between. The CDR3 coding sequence is TGTGCCAGCAGCTCTGCCTACGAGCAGTACTTC. Its protein is CASSSAYEQYF.

The CDR3 region has the DNA TGTGCCAGCAGCTTAGTTTTGGAGGGCGAGCAGTACTTC. Translating gives CASSLVLEGEQYF. The chain uses TRBV7-3 and TRBJ2-7; tentatively, D is TRBD2 (6 bases). There are 13 residues in the CDR3. Looked up from germline, CDR1 is SGHTA and CDR2 is FQGTGA. V shed 2 bases and J shed 6 bases, with 11 bases lying between them.

This chain uses TRBV18 with TRBJ2-6; no firm D call. The CDR3 length is 14 residues. Germline values: CDR1 KGHSH, CDR2 LQKENI. Deletions cut 4 bases from V and 0 bases from J, with 4 bases between. The CDR3 here is CASSLLSGANVLTF. The CDR3 region has the DNA TGTGCCAGCTCACTCCTCTCTGGGGCCAACGTCCTGACTTTC.

The chain carries TRBV5-1 and TRBJ2-3; maybe TRBD2 (6 bases). This CDR3 has 17 residues. Germline V lookup: CDR1 SGHRS, CDR2 YFSETQ. V was clipped by 4 bases and J by 2 bases, with 20 bases between them. The CDR3 here is CASSELPAGGDTDTQYF. CDR3 bases: TGCGCCAGCAGCGAGCTCCCTGCTGGCGGGGACACAGATACGCAGTATTTT.